The rows below give T cell receptor beta chains drawn from one sample of a study of shared clonotypes between healthy human individuals. Only in-frame clones appear in the TCRdb table, and some are missing; sequencing was by immunoSEQ multiplex PCR. The sample comprises hundreds of thousands of clones, less than 85% of which are singletons, and over 1.5% rests with the top ten. Material: memory CD4+ T cells sorted from blood. Receptor source: a woman aged 25 to 39 in good health. Each CDR3 is given with its conserved first and last residue. The D gene is left open where the match is weak. Size is omitted from some rows. Given values are once, few, many or a class for expanded clones.

TRBD2	few	TRBV5-1	TRBJ2-1	CASSVTSGNYNEQFF	TGCGCCAGCAGCGTCACTAGCGGTAATTACAATGAGCAGTTCTTC
TRBD2	NA	TRBV27	TRBJ2-1	CASSLGASGRVSNEQFF	TGTGCCAGCAGTTTGGGGGCTAGCGGGAGGGTATCGAATGAGCAGTTCTTC
NA	NA	TRBV6-6	TRBJ2-4	CASSSWGDQNIQYF	TGTGCCAGCAGTTCGTGGGGGGATCAAAACATTCAGTACTTC
TRBD1	many	TRBV4-2	TRBJ1-2	CASSQAQGTAYGYTF	TGTGCCAGCAGCCAGGCGCAAGGGACAGCCTATGGCTACACCTTC
TRBD2	NA	TRBV28	TRBJ2-1	CASKGSGKSSYNEQFF	TGTGCCAGCAAAGGTAGCGGGAAAAGCTCCTACAATGAGCAGTTCTTC
TRBD2	NA	TRBV10-3	TRBJ2-1	CAIGLTGGYNEQFF	TGTGCCATCGGCCTCACGGGAGGGTACAATGAGCAGTTCTTC
NA	once	TRBV5-1	TRBJ2-1	CASSLARGAYNEQFF	TGCGCCAGCAGCTTGGCCAGGGGAGCCTACAATGAGCAGTTCTTC
NA	NA	TRBV19	TRBJ2-1	CASSSRGRSNEQFF	TGTGCCAGTAGTAGTCGGGGACGTTCCAATGAGCAGTTCTTC
NA	NA	TRBV27	TRBJ1-1	CASSPRRDTEAFF	TGTGCCAGCAGTCCTCGACGGGACACTGAAGCTTTCTTT
TRBD1	NA	TRBV19	TRBJ1-5	CASSINPTGGNQPQHF	TGTGCCAGTAGTATTAACCCGACAGGGGGCAATCAGCCCCAGCATTTT
NA	few	TRBV2	TRBJ2-6	CASRDSSSGANVLTF	TGTGCCAGCAGGGACAGCTCCTCTGGGGCCAACGTCCTGACTTTC
TRBD1	many	TRBV6-5	TRBJ1-2	CASSLRDSLNGYTF	TGTGCCAGCAGTCTGAGGGACAGCCTAAATGGCTACACCTTC
TRBD1	NA	TRBV10-2	TRBJ2-1	CASSVYRGSDEQFF	TGCGCCAGCAGTGTTTACAGGGGAAGCGATGAGCAGTTCTTC